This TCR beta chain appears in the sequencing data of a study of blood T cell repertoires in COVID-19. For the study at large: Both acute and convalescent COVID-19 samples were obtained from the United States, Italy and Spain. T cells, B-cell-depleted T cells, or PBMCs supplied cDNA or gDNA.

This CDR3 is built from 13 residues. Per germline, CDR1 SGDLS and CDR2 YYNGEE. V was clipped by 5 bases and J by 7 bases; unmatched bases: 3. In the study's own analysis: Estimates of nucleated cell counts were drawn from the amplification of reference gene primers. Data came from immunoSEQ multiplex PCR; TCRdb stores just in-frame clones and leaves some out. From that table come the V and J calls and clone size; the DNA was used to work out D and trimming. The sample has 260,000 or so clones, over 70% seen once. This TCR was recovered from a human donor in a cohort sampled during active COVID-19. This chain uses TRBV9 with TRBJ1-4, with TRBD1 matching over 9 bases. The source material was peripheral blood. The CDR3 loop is CASSGTGSEKLFF. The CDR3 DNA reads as TGTGCCAGCAGTGGGACAGGGAGTGAAAAACTGTTTTTT. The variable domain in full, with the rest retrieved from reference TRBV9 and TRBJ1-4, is DSGVTQTPKHLITATGQRVTLRCSPRSGDLSVYWYQQSLDQGLQFLIQYYNGEERAKGNILERFSAQQFPDLHSELNLSSLELGDSALYFCASSGTGSEKLFFGSGTQLSVL.